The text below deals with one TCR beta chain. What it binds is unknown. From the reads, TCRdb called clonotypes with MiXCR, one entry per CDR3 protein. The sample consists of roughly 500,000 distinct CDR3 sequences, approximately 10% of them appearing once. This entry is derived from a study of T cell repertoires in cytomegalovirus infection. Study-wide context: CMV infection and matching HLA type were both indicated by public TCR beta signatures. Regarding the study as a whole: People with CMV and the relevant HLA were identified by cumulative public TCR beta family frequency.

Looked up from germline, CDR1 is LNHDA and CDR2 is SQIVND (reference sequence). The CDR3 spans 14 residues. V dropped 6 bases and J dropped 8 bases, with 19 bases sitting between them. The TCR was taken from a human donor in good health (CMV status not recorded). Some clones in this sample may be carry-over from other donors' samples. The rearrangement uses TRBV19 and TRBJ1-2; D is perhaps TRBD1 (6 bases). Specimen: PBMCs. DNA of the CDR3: TGTGCCAGTAGGACGACAGGTGGAGCGGGGGGCTACACCTTC. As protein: CASRTTGGAGGYTF.